The 15 T cell receptor beta chains below all came from one sample that was sequenced in a study of identical twins. TCRdb re-analysed the 5' RACE reads in MiXCR, keeping a single row per CDR3 protein. The sample has 400,000 to 650,000 distinct CDR3 sequences; less than 25% are singletons. These data were also filed under a second study, of T cells expressing NK-cell markers.

Source material: CD4+ T cells sorted from blood. The receptors here all came from a woman between 18 and 29 years old in good health.

This clonotype was counted only a few times. CDR3 sequence (DNA): TGTGCCAGCACTCCGACAGGGGGGAATGGCTACACCTTC. Protein product: CASTPTGGNGYTF. The V gene is TRBV12-3 or TRBV12-4, the J gene TRBJ1-2; 9 positions agree with TRBD1. After removal of 7 bases from V and 6 bases from J, the junction contained 6 bases not matched to a gene. The CDR3 has 13 residues.

The V and J genes are TRBV27 and TRBJ2-3; tentatively, D is TRBD1 or TRBD2 (5 bases each). Germline values: CDR1 MNHEY, CDR2 SMNVEV (reference sequence). The V end lost 8 bases, the J end lost 7 bases, and 13 bases lay between the germline ends. The CDR3 consists of 12 residues. CDR3 residues: CASSPRGHTQYF. The CDR3 DNA is TGTGCCAGCTCCCCGAGGGGACATACGCAGTATTTT.

The V call is TRBV24-1, the J call TRBJ2-1; TRBD2 aligns across 7 bases. This CDR3 region has 14 residues. J was trimmed by 5 bases and V by 4 bases; bases with no gene match: 4. Per germline, CDR1 KGHDR and CDR2 SFDVKD. CDR3 DNA sequence: TGTGCCACCAGTGAGGCTAGCGGCCACAATGAGCAGTTCTTC. The encoded protein is CATSEASGHNEQFF.

This clonotype has a handful of counts. The chain uses TRBV11-3 and TRBJ2-1, with 8 bases lining up with TRBD2. Germline V gives CDR1 SGHNT, CDR2 YENEEA. This CDR3 has 15 residues. The trim removed 7 bases at V and 4 bases at J, leaving 9 bases unmatched. The CDR3 reads CASTPRRGGYNEQFF. For the CDR3, the DNA is TGTGCCAGCACCCCCCGACGGGGGGGGTACAATGAGCAGTTCTTC.

This clonotype was picked up a small number of times. This sequence joins TRBV9 and TRBJ2-7; TRBD2 agrees at 7 bases. V was clipped by 3 bases and J by 4 bases; unmatched bases: 7. CDR1 and CDR2 from the germline V gene are SGDLS and YYNGEE. This CDR3 region has 14 residues. CDR3 nucleotides: TGTGCCAGCAGCGCTGGGAGGGCCGGTTACGAGCAGTACTTC. Translated: CASSAGRAGYEQYF.

This clonotype was counted a few times. The J gene is TRBJ2-7, the V gene TRBV7-6; 12 bases match TRBD1. Germline-derived CDR1 and CDR2 are SGHVS and FNYEAQ. The CDR3 runs to 19 residues. With 3 bases clipped from V and 4 bases from J, the junction kept 16 bases outside the gene matches. The CDR3 reads CASSFNPSRDRGRWYEQYF. Written as DNA, the CDR3 is TGTGCCAGCAGCTTCAACCCGAGTCGGGACAGGGGGCGATGGTACGAGCAGTACTTC.

This clonotype was seen more than once but under ten times. The gene calls are TRBV5-1 and TRBJ2-3; no reliable D call. CDR1 and CDR2 (germline): SGHRS, YFSETQ. Trimming pared 0 bases from V and 1 base from J, leaving 9 bases between. The CDR3 consists of 15 residues. The CDR3 DNA is TGCGCCAGCAGCTTGGGAACCCCTCGCACAGATACGCAGTATTTT. Translating gives CASSLGTPRTDTQYF.

In this sample, this clonotype turned up many times. The V gene is TRBV10-3, the J gene TRBJ2-5; a possible D gene is TRBD2 (5 bases). Germline-derived CDR1 and CDR2 are ENHRY and SYGVKD. V gave up 0 bases and J gave up 4 bases, with 12 bases separating them. This CDR3 region has 15 residues. CDR3 protein: CAISESRVGRETQYF. The CDR3 DNA sequence: TGTGCCATCAGTGAGTCGAGGGTGGGAAGAGAGACCCAGTACTTC.

V usage is TRBV6-2 or TRBV6-3 and J usage is TRBJ2-7, with 9 bases fitting TRBD2. The CDR3 covers 15 residues. Trimming removed 2 bases from V and 3 bases from J; junction bases left unmatched: 5. Germline values: CDR1 MNHEY, CDR2 SVGEGT. The DNA for the CDR3 is TGTGCCAGCAGTTACCGGACTAGCGCTGGCTACGAGCAGTACTTC. Protein product: CASSYRTSAGYEQYF.

This clonotype was picked up a small number of times. The chain joins TRBV20-1 to TRBJ1-1, with D unclear. Deletions cut 0 bases from V and 3 bases from J, with 8 bases between. Germline CDR1 is DFQATT and CDR2 is SNEGSKA (reference sequence). The CDR3 has 13 residues. The CDR3 reads CSARDTSYTEAFF. The CDR3 nucleotides read TGCAGTGCTAGAGATACAAGTTACACTGAAGCTTTCTTT.

This clonotype has ten or more counts. The rearrangement joins TRBV20-1 to TRBJ2-7; perhaps TRBD1 as D (5 bases). The ends were cut back, 3 bases at V and 0 bases at J, with 12 bases in the middle. Germline CDR1 is DFQATT and CDR2 is SNEGSKA (reference sequence). The CDR3 sequence is 14 residues long. DNA for the CDR3: TGCAGTGCTAGTCCTGGGGCGAGCTCCTACGAGCAGTACTTC. Protein: CSASPGASSYEQYF.

This clonotype was observed a few times. The chain links TRBV27 to TRBJ1-5; TRBD1 agrees at 11 bases. Germline CDR1 and CDR2: MNHEY and SMNVEV (reference sequence). V dropped 5 bases and J dropped 1; count of bases not matched to a gene: 4. CDR3 size: 16 residues. The CDR3 loop reads CASSRGQGVSNQPQHF. The CDR3 DNA sequence: TGTGCCAGCAGTAGGGGACAGGGGGTGAGCAATCAGCCCCAGCATTTT.

This clonotype has more than one count but fewer than ten. J is TRBJ1-2 and V is TRBV9; D remains unclear. The germline V and J ends were trimmed by 4 bases and 7 bases, with 11 bases remaining between them. This CDR3 has 12 residues. Germline V gives CDR1 SGDLS, CDR2 YYNGEE. CDR3 protein: CASSLPRVGYTF. For the CDR3, the DNA is TGTGCCAGCAGCCTACCGCGCGTTGGCTACACCTTC.

The chain employs TRBV10-1 and TRBJ2-1; D gene unclear. CDR3 length: 13 amino acids. V shed 9 bases and J shed 1 base, with 10 bases lying between them. Germline CDR1 WNHNN, CDR2 SYGVQD (reference sequence). CDR3 coding DNA: TGCGCCAGTTCAGGACGATCCTACAATGAGCAGTTCTTC. Translation: CASSGRSYNEQFF.

This clonotype was counted ten times or more. V gene TRBV12-3 or TRBV12-4 combines with J gene TRBJ1-1, with D unresolved. The CDR3 sequence is 12 residues long. With 5 bases removed from V and 6 bases from J, the gap between germline ends came to 10 bases. This CDR3 is CASSLGRAEAFF. DNA for the CDR3: TGTGCCAGCAGTCTGGGGAGGGCTGAAGCTTTCTTT.